The clone carrying this T cell receptor (beta chain) was observed a few times. These data are taken from a study of patients and donors after allogeneic stem cell transplantation. TCRdb passed the RT-PCR reads through MiXCR, listing each CDR3 protein once. The table records roughly 230,000 distinct CDR3 sequences, over 12% of them present only once. The sequence was obtained from a human donor who was either an allogeneic HSCT recipient or a stem cell or donor lymphocyte infusion donor (not recorded which). It is not recorded whose cells these are; they may come from a transplant donor. The sample consisted of blood, either unsorted or a sorted T cell fraction (not recorded which).

The CDR3 DNA is TGCAGTGCTAGAGATCCCCAGAGACAGAAAAACACTGAAGCTTTCTTT. Its translation: CSARDPQRQKNTEAFF. V and J are TRBV20-1 and TRBJ1-1; a weak D match, TRBD1 (5 bases). CDR1 is DFQATT, CDR2 SNEGSKA, per germline (reference sequence). V was pared by 0 bases and J by 2 bases, with 16 bases between. This CDR3 has 16 residues.